This T cell receptor beta chain originates from a study of shared clonotypes between healthy human individuals. Study-level results: Sampling included only blood; tissue repertoires likely differ. In general, naive subsets displayed greater estimated richness than memory subsets did.

V gave up 1 base and J gave up 2 bases, with 11 bases separating them. Germline V gene data show CDR1 as SGHAT and CDR2 as FQNNGV. The CDR3 is 15 amino acids. At the deep level, the assay was run. Clones were sequenced by immunoSEQ multiplex PCR, and TCRdb holds only the in-frame ones, with some missing. The sample consists of roughly 650,000 clones, 95% to 98% of them appearing once. A remark on this clone: Its antigen is unidentified.

Only Caucasian adults living in Nashville, Tennessee served as donors. What was sequenced was naive CD4+ T cells sorted from blood. Subset reported: CD45RA+ positively selected. This receptor was obtained from a woman aged 25 to 45 in good health. J is TRBJ2-5 and V is TRBV11-2, with D maybe TRBD2 (6 bases). DNA for the CDR3: TGTGCCAGCAGCTTAGTAGTAGCGGAACAAGAGACCCAGTACTTC. Translated: CASSLVVAEQETQYF. Based on the CDR3 plus reference TRBV11-2 and TRBJ2-5, the full variable domain is EAGVAQSPRYKIIEKRQSVAFWCNPISGHATLYWYQQILGQGPKLLIQFQNNGVVDDSQLPKDRFSAERLKGVDSTLKIQPAKLEDSAVYLCASSLVVAEQETQYFGPGTRLLVL.